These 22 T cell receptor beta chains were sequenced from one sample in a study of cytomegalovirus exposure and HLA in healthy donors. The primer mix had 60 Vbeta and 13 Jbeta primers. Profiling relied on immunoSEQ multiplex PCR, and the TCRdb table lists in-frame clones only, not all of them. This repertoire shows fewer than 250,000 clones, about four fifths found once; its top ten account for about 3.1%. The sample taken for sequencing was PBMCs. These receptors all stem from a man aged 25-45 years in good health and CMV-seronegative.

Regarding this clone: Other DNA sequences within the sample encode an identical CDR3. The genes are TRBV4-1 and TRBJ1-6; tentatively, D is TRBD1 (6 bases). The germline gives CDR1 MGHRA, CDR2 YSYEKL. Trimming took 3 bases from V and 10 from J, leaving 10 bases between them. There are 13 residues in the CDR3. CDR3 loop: CASSQETGSPLHF. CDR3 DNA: TGCGCCAGCAGCCAGGAGACAGGATCACCCCTCCACTTT.

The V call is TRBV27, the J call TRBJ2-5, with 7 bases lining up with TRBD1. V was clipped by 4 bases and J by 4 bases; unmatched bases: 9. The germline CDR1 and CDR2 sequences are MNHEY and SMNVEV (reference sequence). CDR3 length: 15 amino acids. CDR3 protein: CASSWGRGIGETQYF. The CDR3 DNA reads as TGTGCCAGCAGTTGGGGCAGGGGGATCGGAGAGACCCAGTACTTC.

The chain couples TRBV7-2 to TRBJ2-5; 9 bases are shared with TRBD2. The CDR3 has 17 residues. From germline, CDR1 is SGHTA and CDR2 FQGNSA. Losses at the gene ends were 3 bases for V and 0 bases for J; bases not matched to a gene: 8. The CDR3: CASSLRTRLADQETQYF. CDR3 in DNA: TGTGCCAGCAGCTTGAGAACAAGACTAGCGGACCAAGAGACCCAGTACTTC.

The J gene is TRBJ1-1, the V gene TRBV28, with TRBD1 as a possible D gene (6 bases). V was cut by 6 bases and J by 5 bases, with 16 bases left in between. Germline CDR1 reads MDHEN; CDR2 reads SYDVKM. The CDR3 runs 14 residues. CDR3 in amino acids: CASRLQGKGTEAFF. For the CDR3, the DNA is TGTGCCAGCAGGTTACAGGGTAAGGGGACTGAAGCTTTCTTT.

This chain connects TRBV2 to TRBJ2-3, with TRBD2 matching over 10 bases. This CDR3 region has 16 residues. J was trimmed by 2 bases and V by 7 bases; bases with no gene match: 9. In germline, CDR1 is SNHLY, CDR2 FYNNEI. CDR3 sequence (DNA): TGTGCCAGCAATACAGGACTAGCGGTATCCACAGATACGCAGTATTTT. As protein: CASNTGLAVSTDTQYF. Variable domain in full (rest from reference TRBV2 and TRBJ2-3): EPEVTQTPSHQVTQMGQEVILRCVPISNHLYFYWYRQILGQKVEFLVSFYNNEISEKSEIFDDQFSVERPDGSNFTLKIRSTKLEDSAMYFCASNTGLAVSTDTQYFGPGTRLTVL.

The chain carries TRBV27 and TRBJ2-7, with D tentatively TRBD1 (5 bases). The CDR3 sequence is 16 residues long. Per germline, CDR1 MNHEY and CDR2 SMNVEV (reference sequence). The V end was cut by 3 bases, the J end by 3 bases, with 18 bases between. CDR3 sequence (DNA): TGTGCCAGCAGTTTTTTTCCTGCTCGGCAGGGCTACGAGCAGTACTTC. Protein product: CASSFFPARQGYEQYF.

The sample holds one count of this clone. CDR3 region: CASVSGGTPEQYF. CDR3 nucleotide sequence: TGTGCCAGCGTTTCAGGGGGGACCCCCGAGCAGTACTTC. V is TRBV28 and J is TRBJ2-7; maybe TRBD1 (7 bases). V lost 8 bases and J lost 6, with 17 bases in between. The CDR3 spans 13 residues. CDR1 and CDR2 (germline): MDHEN, SYDVKM.

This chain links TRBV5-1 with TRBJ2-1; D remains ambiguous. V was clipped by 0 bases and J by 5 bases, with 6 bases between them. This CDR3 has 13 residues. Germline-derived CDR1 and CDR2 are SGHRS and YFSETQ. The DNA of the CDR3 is TGCGCCAGCAGCTTGGCCCCAGACAATGAGCAGTTCTTC. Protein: CASSLAPDNEQFF. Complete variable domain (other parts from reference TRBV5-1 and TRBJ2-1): KAGVTQTPRYLIKTRGQQVTLSCSPISGHRSVSWYQQTPGQGLQFLFEYFSETQRNKGNFPGRFSGRQFSNSRSEMNVSTLELGDSALYLCASSLAPDNEQFFGPGTRLTVL.

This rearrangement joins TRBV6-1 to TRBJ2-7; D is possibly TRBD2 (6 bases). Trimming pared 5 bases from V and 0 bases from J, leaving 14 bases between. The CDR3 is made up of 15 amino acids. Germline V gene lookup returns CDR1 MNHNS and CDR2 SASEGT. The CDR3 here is CASSPVFGSSYEQYF. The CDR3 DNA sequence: TGTGCCAGCAGTCCCGTTTTCGGGAGCTCCTACGAGCAGTACTTC.

The CDR3 bases are TGTGCCAGCAAGTGGGACATCTCCTACAATGAGCAGTTCTTC. Its translation: CASKWDISYNEQFF. The chain couples TRBV6-1 to TRBJ2-1; maybe TRBD1 (6 bases). The germline V and J ends were trimmed by 7 bases and 0 bases, with 10 bases remaining between them. In germline, CDR1 is MNHNS, CDR2 SASEGT. CDR3 length equals 14 residues.

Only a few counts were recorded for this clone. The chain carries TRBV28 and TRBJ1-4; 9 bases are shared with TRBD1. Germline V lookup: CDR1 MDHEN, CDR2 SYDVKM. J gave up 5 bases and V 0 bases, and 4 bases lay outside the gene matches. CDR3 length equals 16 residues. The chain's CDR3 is CASSLWRGTGNEKLFF. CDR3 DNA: TGTGCCAGCAGTTTATGGAGGGGGACAGGGAATGAAAAACTGTTTTTT.

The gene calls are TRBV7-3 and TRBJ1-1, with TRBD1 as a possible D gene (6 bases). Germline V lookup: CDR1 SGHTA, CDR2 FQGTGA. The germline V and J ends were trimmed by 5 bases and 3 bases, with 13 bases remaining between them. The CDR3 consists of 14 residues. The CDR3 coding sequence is TGTGCCAGCAGCCCCCAGGGGTTAGACACTGAAGCTTTCTTT. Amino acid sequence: CASSPQGLDTEAFF.

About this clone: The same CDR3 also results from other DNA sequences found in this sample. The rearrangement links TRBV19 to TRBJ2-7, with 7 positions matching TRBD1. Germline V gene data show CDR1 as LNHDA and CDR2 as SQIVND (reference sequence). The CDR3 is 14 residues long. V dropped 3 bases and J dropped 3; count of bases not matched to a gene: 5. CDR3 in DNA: TGTGCCAGTAGTATTGACAGGGTAAGCTACGAGCAGTACTTC. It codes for CASSIDRVSYEQYF.

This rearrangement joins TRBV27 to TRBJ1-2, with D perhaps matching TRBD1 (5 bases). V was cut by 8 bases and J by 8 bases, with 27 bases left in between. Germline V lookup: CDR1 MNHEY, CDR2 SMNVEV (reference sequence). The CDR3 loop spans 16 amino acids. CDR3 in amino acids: CASYSNSGPRGWGYTF. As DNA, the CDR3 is TGTGCCAGCTATTCTAACTCTGGGCCTCGGGGGTGGGGCTACACCTTC.

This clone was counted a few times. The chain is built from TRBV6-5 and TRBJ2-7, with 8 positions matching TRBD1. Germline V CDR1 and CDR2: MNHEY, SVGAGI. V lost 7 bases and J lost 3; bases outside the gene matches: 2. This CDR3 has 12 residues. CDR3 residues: CASIGQGYEQYF. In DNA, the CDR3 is TGTGCCAGCATCGGACAGGGCTACGAGCAGTACTTC.

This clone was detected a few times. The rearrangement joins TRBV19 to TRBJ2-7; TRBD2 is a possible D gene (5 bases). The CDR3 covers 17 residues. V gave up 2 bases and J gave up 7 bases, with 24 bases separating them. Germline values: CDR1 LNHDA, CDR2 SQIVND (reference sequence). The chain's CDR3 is CASSITPGSWTIQEQYF. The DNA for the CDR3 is TGTGCCAGTAGTATAACTCCGGGGAGTTGGACCATCCAGGAGCAGTACTTC.

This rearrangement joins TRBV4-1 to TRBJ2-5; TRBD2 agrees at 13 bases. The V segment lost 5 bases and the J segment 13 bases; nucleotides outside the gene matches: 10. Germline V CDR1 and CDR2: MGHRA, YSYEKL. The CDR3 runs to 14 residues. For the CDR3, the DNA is TGCGCCAGCAGCTTCAGGACTAGCGGGGGTACCTCGTACTTC. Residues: CASSFRTSGGTSYF.

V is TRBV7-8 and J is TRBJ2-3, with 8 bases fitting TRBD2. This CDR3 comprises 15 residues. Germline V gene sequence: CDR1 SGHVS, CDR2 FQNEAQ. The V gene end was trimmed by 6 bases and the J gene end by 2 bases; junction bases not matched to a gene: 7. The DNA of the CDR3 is TGTGCCAGCAGGCTTACTAGCGGAGACACAGATACGCAGTATTTT. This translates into CASRLTSGDTDTQYF. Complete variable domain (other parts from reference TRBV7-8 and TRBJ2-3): GAGVSQSPRYKVAKRGQDVALRCDPISGHVSLFWYQQALGQGPEFLTYFQNEAQLDKSGLPSDRFFAERPEGSVSTLKIQRTQQEDSAVYLCASRLTSGDTDTQYFGPGTRLTVL.

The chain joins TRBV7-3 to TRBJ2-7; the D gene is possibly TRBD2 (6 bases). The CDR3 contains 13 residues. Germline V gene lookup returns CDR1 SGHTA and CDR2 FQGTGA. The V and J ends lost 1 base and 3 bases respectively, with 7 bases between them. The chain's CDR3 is CASSLIGGYEQYF. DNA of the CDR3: TGTGCCAGCAGCTTAATCGGGGGCTACGAGCAGTACTTC.

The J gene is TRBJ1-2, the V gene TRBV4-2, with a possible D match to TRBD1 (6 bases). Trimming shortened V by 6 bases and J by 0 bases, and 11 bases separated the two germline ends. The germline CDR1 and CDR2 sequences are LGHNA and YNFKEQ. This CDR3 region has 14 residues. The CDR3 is CASRDRASNYGYTF. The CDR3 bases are TGTGCCAGCAGGGACAGAGCCTCTAACTATGGCTACACCTTC.

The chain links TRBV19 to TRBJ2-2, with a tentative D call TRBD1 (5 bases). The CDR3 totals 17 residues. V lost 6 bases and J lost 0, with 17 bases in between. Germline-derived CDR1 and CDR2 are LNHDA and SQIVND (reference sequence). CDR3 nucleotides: TGTGCCAGTAGGGGGCCGTTTTGGTCTTCGAACACCGGGGAGCTGTTTTTT. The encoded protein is CASRGPFWSSNTGELFF.

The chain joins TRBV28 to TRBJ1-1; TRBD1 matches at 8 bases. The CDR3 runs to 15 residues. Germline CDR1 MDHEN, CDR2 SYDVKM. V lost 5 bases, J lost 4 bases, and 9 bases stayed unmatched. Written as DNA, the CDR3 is TGTGCCAGCAGTCCCTGGGACAGGCGGAGCACTGAAGCTTTCTTT. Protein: CASSPWDRRSTEAFF.